This T cell receptor (beta chain) was identified during a study of blood T cell repertoires in COVID-19 (dated by TCRdb to the early 2020s). Regarding the study in general: The collaborator samples originated in the United States, Italy and Spain and spanned the acute and convalescent phases of COVID-19. The material from the prospective study consisted of cDNA or gDNA derived from T cells, B-cell-depleted T cells, or PBMCs. Deeply sampled blood TCRbeta repertoires from subjects exposed to, actively infected with, or recovered from COVID-19 were included in the dataset. The repertoires were made available in a free public database intended to serve as a resource for research on the immune response to SARS-CoV-2. The samples were drawn from two sources: the first 160 participants of the ongoing ImmuneRACE study, and fewer than 1,500 subjects contributed by 6 global collaborators. Nearly every sample came with metadata listing a de-identified subject ID, COVID-19 status, age in years and sex. Where available, HLA class I and class II types were taken from metadata supplied by the sample provider and were not determined by assay-based typing.

TCRbeta CDR3 regions were amplified from genomic DNA by means of the immunoSEQ Assay, a bias-controlled multiplex PCR. The published analysis was carried out like this. Nucleated cell counts per sample were estimated from amplification of reference gene primers within the assay. To quantify the absolute abundance of each unique TCRbeta CDR3 rearrangement, sequence reads were collapsed and filtered. For each sample, productive Simpson clonality was calculated as the square root of Simpson's diversity index over productive rearrangements. TCRdb mirrors the immuneACCESS table, restricted to in-frame sequences. Some clones are absent from its copies; in checked studies, under half trace to an unresolved V gene, and the reason for the others is unknown. The V and J calls and clone size come from that table; D and trimming were worked out from the DNA. The sample records some 130,000 clones, just under 85% of which are singletons. The ten largest clones represent about a sixth of the sample.

Study-wide findings and limitations: The amount of clinical and demographic metadata varied by source and participant and was provided uncurated.

The cysteine opens and the phenylalanine closes a CDR3 of 17 amino acids. Only CDR3 DNA remains: 51 bases, in frame from the first base. Germline trimming: 3 bases from V, 6 bases from J; junction bases outside gene matches: 12. The germline V gene sets CDR1 to SGHTA and CDR2 to FQGTGA. Worth noting for this clone: No cognate antigen has been identified for it. No base qualities exist here, and no much larger clone lies one base off it.

Collaborating institutions collected whole blood in K2EDTA tubes following their own protocols. For TCRbeta analysis, collaborator samples were shipped as frozen whole blood, as isolated PBMCs, or as DNA extracted from either sample type. The rearrangement combines TRBV7-3 with TRBJ1-2; 11 middle bases align to TRBD1. The specimen was peripheral blood. This clonotype was sampled from a woman aged 45-60 years with acute or convalescent COVID-19. The nucleotide sequence is TGTGCCAGCAGCTTGAGACCTTTCTTGGGACAGGGGGATGGCTACACCTTC. It translates as CASSLRPFLGQGDGYTF.